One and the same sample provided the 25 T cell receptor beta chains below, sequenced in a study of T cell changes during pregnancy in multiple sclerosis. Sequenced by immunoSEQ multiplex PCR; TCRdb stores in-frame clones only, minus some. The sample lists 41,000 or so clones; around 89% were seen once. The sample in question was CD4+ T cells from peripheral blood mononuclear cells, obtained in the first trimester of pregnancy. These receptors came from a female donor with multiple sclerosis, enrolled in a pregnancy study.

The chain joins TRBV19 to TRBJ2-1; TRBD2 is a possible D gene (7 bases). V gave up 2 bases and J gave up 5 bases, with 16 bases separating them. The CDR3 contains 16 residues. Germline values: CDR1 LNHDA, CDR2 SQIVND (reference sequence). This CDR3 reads CASSIKPQGRDNEQFF. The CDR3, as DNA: TGTGCCAGTAGTATAAAACCCCAGGGGAGGGACAATGAGCAGTTCTTC.

The CDR3 nucleotides are TGTGCCAGCAGCTTAGGGACAGGTGCAATGAACACTGAAGCTTTCTTT. Translating gives CASSLGTGAMNTEAFF. The V call is TRBV7-6, the J call TRBJ1-1; 7 bases map to TRBD1. CDR3 length: 16 amino acids. The V gene end was trimmed by 1 base and the J gene end by 0 bases; junction bases not matched to a gene: 5. The germline V gene encodes CDR1 SGHVS and CDR2 FNYEAQ.

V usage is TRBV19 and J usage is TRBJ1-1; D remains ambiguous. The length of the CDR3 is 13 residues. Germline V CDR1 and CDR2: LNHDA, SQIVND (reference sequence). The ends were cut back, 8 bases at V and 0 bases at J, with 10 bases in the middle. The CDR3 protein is CASLNPMNTEAFF. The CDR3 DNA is TGTGCCAGTCTAAACCCGATGAACACTGAAGCTTTCTTT.

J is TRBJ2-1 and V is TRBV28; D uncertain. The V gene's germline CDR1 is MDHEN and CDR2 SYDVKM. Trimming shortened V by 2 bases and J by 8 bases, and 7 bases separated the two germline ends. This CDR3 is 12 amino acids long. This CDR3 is CASSLIVDEQFF. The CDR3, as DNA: TGTGCCAGCAGTTTAATAGTGGATGAGCAGTTCTTC.

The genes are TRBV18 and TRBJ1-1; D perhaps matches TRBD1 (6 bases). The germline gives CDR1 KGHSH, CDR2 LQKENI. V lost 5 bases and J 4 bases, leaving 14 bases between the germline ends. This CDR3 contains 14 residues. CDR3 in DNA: TGTGCCAGCTCATCCAAAGGGGGGGGCACTGAAGCTTTCTTT. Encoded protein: CASSSKGGGTEAFF.

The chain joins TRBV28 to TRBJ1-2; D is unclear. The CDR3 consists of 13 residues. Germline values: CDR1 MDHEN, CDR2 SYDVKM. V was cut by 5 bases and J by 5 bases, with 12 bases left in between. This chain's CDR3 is CASSNPMTYGYTF. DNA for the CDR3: TGTGCCAGCAGTAACCCCATGACATATGGCTACACCTTC.

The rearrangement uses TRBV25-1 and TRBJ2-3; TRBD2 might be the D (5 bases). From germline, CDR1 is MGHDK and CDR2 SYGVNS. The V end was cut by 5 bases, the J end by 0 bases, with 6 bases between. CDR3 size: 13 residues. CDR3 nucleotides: TGTGCCAGCAGTTGGACTAGCACAGATACGCAGTATTTT. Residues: CASSWTSTDTQYF.

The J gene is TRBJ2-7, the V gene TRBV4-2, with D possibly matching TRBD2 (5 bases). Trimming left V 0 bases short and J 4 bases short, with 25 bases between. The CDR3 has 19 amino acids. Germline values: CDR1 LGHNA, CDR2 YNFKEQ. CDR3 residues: CASSQDEAAGGPIRYEQYF. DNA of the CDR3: TGTGCCAGCAGCCAAGACGAAGCGGCGGGCGGGCCGATTAGGTACGAGCAGTACTTC.

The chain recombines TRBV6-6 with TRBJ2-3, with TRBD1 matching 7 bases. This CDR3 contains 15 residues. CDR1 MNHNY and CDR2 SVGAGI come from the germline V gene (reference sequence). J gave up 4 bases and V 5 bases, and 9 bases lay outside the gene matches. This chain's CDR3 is CASSPLGRGPDTQYF. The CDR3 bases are TGTGCCAGCAGTCCCCTTGGTAGGGGGCCAGATACGCAGTATTTT.

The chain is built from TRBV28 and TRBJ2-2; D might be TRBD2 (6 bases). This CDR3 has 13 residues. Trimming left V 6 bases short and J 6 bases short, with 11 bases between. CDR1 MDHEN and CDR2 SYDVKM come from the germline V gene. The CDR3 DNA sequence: TGTGCCAGCAGAGGGGCGGGACCCGGGGAGCTGTTTTTT. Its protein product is CASRGAGPGELFF.

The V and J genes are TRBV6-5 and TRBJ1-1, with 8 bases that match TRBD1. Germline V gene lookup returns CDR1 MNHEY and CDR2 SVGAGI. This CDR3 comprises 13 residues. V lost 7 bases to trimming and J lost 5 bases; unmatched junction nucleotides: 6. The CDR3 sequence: CASTQGASTEAFF. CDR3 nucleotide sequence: TGTGCCAGCACCCAGGGGGCGAGTACTGAAGCTTTCTTT.

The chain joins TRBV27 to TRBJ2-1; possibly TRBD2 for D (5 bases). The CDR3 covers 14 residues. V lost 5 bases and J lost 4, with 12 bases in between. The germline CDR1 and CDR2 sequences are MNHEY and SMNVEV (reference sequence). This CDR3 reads CASSASGRYNEQFF. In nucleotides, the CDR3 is TGTGCCAGCAGTGCAAGCGGCAGGTACAATGAGCAGTTCTTC.

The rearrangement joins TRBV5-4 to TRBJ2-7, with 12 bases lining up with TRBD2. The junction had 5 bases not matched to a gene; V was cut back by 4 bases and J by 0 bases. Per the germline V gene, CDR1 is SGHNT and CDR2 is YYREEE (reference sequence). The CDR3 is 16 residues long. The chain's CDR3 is CASSPRTSGISYEQYF. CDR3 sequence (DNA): TGTGCCAGCAGCCCGCGGACTAGCGGGATCTCCTACGAGCAGTACTTC. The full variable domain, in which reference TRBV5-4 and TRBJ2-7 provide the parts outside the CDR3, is ETGVTQSPTHLIKTRGQQVTLRCSSQSGHNTVSWYQQALGQGPQFIFQYYREEENGRGNFPPRFSGLQFPNYSSELNVNALELDDSALYLCASSPRTSGISYEQYFGPGTRLTVT.

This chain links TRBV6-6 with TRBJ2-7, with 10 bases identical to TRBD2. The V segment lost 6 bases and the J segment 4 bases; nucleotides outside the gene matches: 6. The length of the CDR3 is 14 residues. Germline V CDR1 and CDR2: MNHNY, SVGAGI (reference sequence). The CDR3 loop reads CASSTSGIWYEQYF. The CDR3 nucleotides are TGTGCCAGCAGCACTAGCGGGATATGGTACGAGCAGTACTTC.

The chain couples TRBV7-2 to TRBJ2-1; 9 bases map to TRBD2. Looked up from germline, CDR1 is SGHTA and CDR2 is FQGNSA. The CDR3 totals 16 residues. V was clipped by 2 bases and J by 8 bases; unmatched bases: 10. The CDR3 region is CASSLFGLAGSDEQFF. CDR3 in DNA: TGTGCCAGCAGCTTATTCGGTCTAGCGGGAAGCGATGAGCAGTTCTTC.

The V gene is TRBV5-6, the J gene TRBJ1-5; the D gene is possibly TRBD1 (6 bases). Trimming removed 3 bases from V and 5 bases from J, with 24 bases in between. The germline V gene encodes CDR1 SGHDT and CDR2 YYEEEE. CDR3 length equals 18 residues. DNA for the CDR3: TGTGCCAGCAGCTCCGGCGGGGGCAGGGGTTCTAGTTATCAGCCCCAGCATTTT. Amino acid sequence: CASSSGGGRGSSYQPQHF. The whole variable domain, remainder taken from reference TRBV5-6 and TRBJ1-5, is DAGVTQSPTHLIKTRGQQVTLRCSPKSGHDTVSWYQQALGQGPQFIFQYYEEEERQRGNFPDRFSGHQFPNYSSELNVNALLLGDSALYLCASSSGGGRGSSYQPQHFGDGTRLSIL.

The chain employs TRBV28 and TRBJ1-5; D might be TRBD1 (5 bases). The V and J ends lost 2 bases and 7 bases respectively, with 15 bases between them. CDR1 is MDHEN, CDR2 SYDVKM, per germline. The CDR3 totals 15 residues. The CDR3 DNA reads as TGTGCCAGCAGTTTAGGCGGGGCGTCATTACAGCCCCAGCATTTT. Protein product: CASSLGGASLQPQHF.

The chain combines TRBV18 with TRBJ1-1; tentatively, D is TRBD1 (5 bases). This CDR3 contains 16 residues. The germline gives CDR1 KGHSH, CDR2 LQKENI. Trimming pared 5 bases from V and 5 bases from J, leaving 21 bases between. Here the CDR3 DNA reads TGTGCCAGCTCAAACCTACCGGGGGGGACGGGGACTGAAGCTTTCTTT. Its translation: CASSNLPGGTGTEAFF.

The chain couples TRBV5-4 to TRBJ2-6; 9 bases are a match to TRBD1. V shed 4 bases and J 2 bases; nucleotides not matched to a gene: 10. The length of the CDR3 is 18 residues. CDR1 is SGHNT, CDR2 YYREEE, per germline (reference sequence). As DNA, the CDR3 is TGTGCCAGCAGCCTTGGGGGGACAGGGCCTACTGGGGCCAACGTCCTGACTTTC. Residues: CASSLGGTGPTGANVLTF.

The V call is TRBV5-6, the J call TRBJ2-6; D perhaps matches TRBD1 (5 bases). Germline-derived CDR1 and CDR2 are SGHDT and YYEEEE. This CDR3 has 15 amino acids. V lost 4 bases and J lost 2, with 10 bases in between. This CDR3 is CASSKGLAGANVLTF. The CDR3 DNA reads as TGTGCCAGCAGCAAGGGGTTGGCTGGGGCCAACGTCCTGACTTTC.

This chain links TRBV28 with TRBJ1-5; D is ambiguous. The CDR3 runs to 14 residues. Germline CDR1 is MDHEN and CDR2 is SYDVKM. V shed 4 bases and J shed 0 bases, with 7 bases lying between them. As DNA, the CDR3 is TGTGCCAGCAGTTCCCTCCCTAGCAATCAGCCCCAGCATTTT. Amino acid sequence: CASSSLPSNQPQHF.

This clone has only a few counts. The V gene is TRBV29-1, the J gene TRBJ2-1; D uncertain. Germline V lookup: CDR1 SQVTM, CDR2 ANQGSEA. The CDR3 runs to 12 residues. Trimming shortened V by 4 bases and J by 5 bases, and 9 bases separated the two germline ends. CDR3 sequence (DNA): TGCAGCGTTGGTAACGCGGACAATGAGCAGTTCTTC. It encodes CSVGNADNEQFF.

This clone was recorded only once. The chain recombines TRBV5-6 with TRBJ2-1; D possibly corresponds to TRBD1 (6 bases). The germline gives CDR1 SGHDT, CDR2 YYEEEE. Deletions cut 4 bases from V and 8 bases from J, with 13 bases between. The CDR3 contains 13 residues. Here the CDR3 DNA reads TGTGCCAGCAGCCTCCGGGACATTTATGAGCAGTTCTTC. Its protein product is CASSLRDIYEQFF. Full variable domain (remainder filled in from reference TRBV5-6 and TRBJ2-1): DAGVTQSPTHLIKTRGQQVTLRCSPKSGHDTVSWYQQALGQGPQFIFQYYEEEERQRGNFPDRFSGHQFPNYSSELNVNALLLGDSALYLCASSLRDIYEQFFGPGTRLTVL.

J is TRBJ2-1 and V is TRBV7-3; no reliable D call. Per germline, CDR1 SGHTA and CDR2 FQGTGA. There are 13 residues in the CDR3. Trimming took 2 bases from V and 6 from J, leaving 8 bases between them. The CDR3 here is CASSLVSFNEQFF. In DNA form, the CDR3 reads TGTGCCAGCAGCTTAGTAAGCTTCAATGAGCAGTTCTTC.

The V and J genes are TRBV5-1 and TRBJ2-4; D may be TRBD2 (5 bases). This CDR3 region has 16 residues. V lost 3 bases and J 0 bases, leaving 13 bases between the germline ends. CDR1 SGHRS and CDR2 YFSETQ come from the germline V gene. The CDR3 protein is CASSSTGNRAKNIQYF. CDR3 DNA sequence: TGCGCCAGCAGCTCGACCGGGAACAGAGCCAAAAACATTCAGTACTTC.